These T cell receptor beta chains were read from a single sample in a study of cytotoxic CD8 clonotypes in ibrutinib-treated CLL. Profiled with immunoSEQ multiplex PCR; TCRdb holds only in-frame clones, not every one. In the table there are fewer than 150,000 clones, 80% to 90% of which are singletons. The sample was PBMCs, taken after 24 months of ibrutinib treatment. The receptor set was obtained from a human donor with chronic lymphocytic leukemia. The conserved cysteine and the conserved F or W are not part of the CDR3 here. The order of the fields is V gene, CDR3 protein.

V: TRBV7-9
CDR3: ASSLLAGGYEQY

V: TRBV4-2
CDR3: ASSQEWTGVQPQH

V: TRBV5-4
CDR3: ASSSQTGGQEKLF

V: TRBV7-9
CDR3: ASSLGRGSYGYT

V: TRBV29-1
CDR3: SVCEGMAGELF

V: TRBV7-8
CDR3: ASSAGAYGYT

V: TRBV6-5
CDR3: ASGRTSYEQY

V: TRBV10-3
CDR3: AISEVPDNGIQY

V: TRBV10-3
CDR3: AISASEGRGTEAF

V: TRBV28
CDR3: ASSIKGVPNSPLH

V: TRBV7-2
CDR3: ASSFETKQY

V: TRBV18
CDR3: ASSPTGDSYNSPLH

V: TRBV6-1
CDR3: ASSEASHRDRAYNEQF

V: TRBV5-1
CDR3: ASSLDTATQETQY

V: TRBV7-9
CDR3: ASSTGGGLNTEAF

V: TRBV6-1
CDR3: ASRRGTGANTEAF

V: TRBV7-3
CDR3: ASSLTTSNEQF

V: TRBV7-9
CDR3: ASSLAGGNNEQF

V: TRBV7-2
CDR3: ASSGGGAVWETQY

V: TRBV25-1
CDR3: ASSDPRRVGNSPLH

V: TRBV30
CDR3: AWNPTGLARGEQF

V: TRBV9
CDR3: ASSPSAGGYNEQF

V: TRBV30
CDR3: AWRTQGRETQY

V: TRBV10-3
CDR3: AISVSGVGNTEAF

V: TRBV7-2
CDR3: ASSLWGGPGELF

V: TRBV27
CDR3: ASSPLTGTGGVGQPQH

V: TRBV10-3
CDR3: AISETGYNEQF

V: TRBV6-5
CDR3: ASRPPWGIGTEAF

V: TRBV28
CDR3: ASSPLQALSGNTIY

V: TRBV7-9
CDR3: ASTETGVNTEAF

V: TRBV5-4
CDR3: ASSLPPTGGSYNEQF

V: TRBV9
CDR3: ASSVEGTGGSPLH

V: TRBV7-2
CDR3: ASRPFSGDSYEQY

V: TRBV11-3
CDR3: ASSLRFRGFDEQF

V: TRBV10-1
CDR3: ARIDIPLAKNIQY

V: TRBV9
CDR3: ASSVGPENTEAF

V: TRBV5-4
CDR3: ASSLRLDQETQY

V: TRBV30
CDR3: AWKETGGTGELF

V: TRBV5-3
CDR3: ASSLGQLNYGYT

V: TRBV18
CDR3: ASSPLPGQGASSNQPQH

V: TRBV6-1
CDR3: AERGQGGGELF

V: TRBV6-5
CDR3: ASSYPGGRTEAF

V: TRBV16
CDR3: ASSGRVGHSNYGYT